Listed here is a single T cell receptor (beta chain). Its target is unknown. This sample is part of a study of Ad26.COV2.S vaccination and SARS-CoV-2 variants. Study-level results: Once vaccination had occurred, spike-specific CD8+ and CD4+ T cell responses reportedly showed substantial breadth.

Produced via immunoSEQ multiplex PCR; TCRdb's table is partial and in-frame only. The sample lists around 400,000 clones, approximately 83% occurring once. The germline gives CDR1 KGHDR, CDR2 SFDVKD. The CDR3 is 16 amino acids. V lost 4 bases and J 4 bases, leaving 15 bases between the germline ends. Treatment given: approximately 18 received Ad26.COV2.S at low or high dose, single or two shots; a few received placebo; per-sample allocation not given. Material that was analyzed had been drawn on day 63 after the first vaccine or placebo injection. The rearrangement joins TRBV24-1 to TRBJ2-2, with D tentatively TRBD1 (5 bases). Specimen: peripheral blood, collected in a trial of Ad26.COV2.S vaccine versus placebo. The receptor's source is a person aged 18 to 65 who received the Ad26.COV2.S COVID-19 vaccine or a placebo. The CDR3 nucleotides read TGTGCCACCAGTGACTCTCGTAGGGGCGGCACCGGGGAGCTGTTTTTT. Translating gives CATSDSRRGGTGELFF.